This section outlines one T cell receptor (beta chain) sequence together with its context. This record belongs to a study of shared clonotypes between healthy human individuals. On the study more broadly: CD4 naive and CD4 memory each took three plates per donor, while CD8 naive took two and CD8 memory one.

The CDR3 has 16 residues. Trimming stripped 0 bases from V and 5 bases from J, with 17 bases between. Germline values: CDR1 SGHDT, CDR2 YYEEEE. An even split of each subset's genomic DNA across several immunoSEQ plates was performed. Here immunoSEQ multiplex PCR was the method, and the copy in TCRdb shows in-frame clones only, minus some. The sample comprises 550,000 to 800,000 clones, 90% of which are singletons, and roughly 36% rests with the top ten. The genes are TRBV5-6 and TRBJ2-5, with D possibly called TRBD1 or TRBD2 (5 bases each). The origin of this receptor is a man between 18 and 29 years old in good health. Some clones in this sample may be carry-over from other donors' samples. The material sequenced was memory CD8+ T cells from PBMCs. The subset was: CD45RO+ cells pooled with CCR7-negative TemRA cells. CDR3 amino acids: CASSLVEGRVEETQYF. The CDR3 DNA reads TGTGCCAGCAGCTTGGTTGAGGGGAGAGTGGAGGAGACCCAGTACTTC.